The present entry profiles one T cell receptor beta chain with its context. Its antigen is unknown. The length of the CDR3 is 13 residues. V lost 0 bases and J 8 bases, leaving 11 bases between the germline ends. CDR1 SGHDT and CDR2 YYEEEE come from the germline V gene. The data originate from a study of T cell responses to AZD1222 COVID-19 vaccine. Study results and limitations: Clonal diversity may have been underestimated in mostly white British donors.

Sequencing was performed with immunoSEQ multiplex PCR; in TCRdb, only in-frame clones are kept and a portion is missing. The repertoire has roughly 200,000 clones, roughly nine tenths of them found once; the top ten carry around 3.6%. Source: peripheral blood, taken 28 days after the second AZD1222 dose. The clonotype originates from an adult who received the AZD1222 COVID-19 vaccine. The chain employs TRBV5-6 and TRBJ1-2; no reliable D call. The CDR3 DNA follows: TGTGCCAGCAGCTTGGGGGGAATAGGAGGCTACACCTTC. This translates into CASSLGGIGGYTF.